The entry that follows covers one T cell receptor beta chain sequence. The data stem from a study of blood T cell repertoires in COVID-19. Across the study: From T cells, B-cell-depleted T cells, or PBMCs came the material, which was cDNA or gDNA.

Only in-frame clones appear in the TCRdb table, and some are missing; sequencing was by immunoSEQ multiplex PCR. The data contain more than 350,000 clones, 85% to 90% of them singletons. Ages ranged from about 18 to 89 years, with residence in more than 20 US areas. Recovered participants had two consecutive negative NP/OP PCR tests, healthcare professional clearance, or symptom resolution. CDR3 length: 13 amino acids. J lost 4 bases, V lost 8 bases, and 5 bases had no gene match. Germline V gene data show CDR1 as MNHEY and CDR2 as SMNVEV (reference sequence). The sequenced material came from PBMCs or T cells enriched from blood (not recorded which). V usage is TRBV27 and J usage is TRBJ2-7; 10 positions match TRBD1. This receptor was identified in a man younger than 30 who had recovered from COVID-19. CDR3 amino acids: CASGWDRGYEQYF. The CDR3 nucleotides are TGTGCCAGCGGATGGGACAGGGGTTACGAGCAGTACTTC.